This entry lists 7 T cell receptor beta chains sequenced from one sample in a study of blood T cell repertoires in COVID-19. Measured with immunoSEQ multiplex PCR; TCRdb has only the in-frame clones, and not every one. There are approximately 200,000 clones in the sample; just under 85% occur only once, and about 6.9% lies in the top ten. Sequenced input: peripheral blood. These receptors came from a human donor with acute or convalescent COVID-19. The donor label of this sample is uncertain.

The chain carries TRBV5-1 and TRBJ1-1; D gene unclear. The germline gives CDR1 SGHRS, CDR2 YFSETQ. V lost 1 base to trimming and J lost 1 base, with 8 bases between them. The CDR3 covers 14 residues. The CDR3 is CASSLSGRNTEAFF. The DNA of the CDR3 is TGCGCCAGCAGCTTGAGTGGTAGGAACACTGAAGCTTTCTTT. Combining the CDR3 with reference TRBV5-1 and TRBJ1-1 gives the whole variable domain KAGVTQTPRYLIKTRGQQVTLSCSPISGHRSVSWYQQTPGQGLQFLFEYFSETQRNKGNFPGRFSGRQFSNSRSEMNVSTLELGDSALYLCASSLSGRNTEAFFGQGTRLTVV.

On this clone: This specimen includes other DNA sequences encoding the same CDR3. The chain uses TRBV7-2 and TRBJ1-6; D perhaps matches TRBD1 (5 bases). Looked up from germline, CDR1 is SGHTA and CDR2 is FQGNSA. Trimming stripped 2 bases from V and 6 bases from J, with 11 bases between. This CDR3 has 15 amino acids. The CDR3 sequence is CASSLRGAGNSPLHF. In DNA, the CDR3 is TGTGCCAGCAGCTTACGTGGGGCTGGTAATTCACCCCTCCACTTT. Supplemented by reference TRBV7-2 and TRBJ1-6, the full variable domain reads GAGVSQSPSNKVTEKGKDVELRCDPISGHTALYWYRQSLGQGLEFLIYFQGNSAPDKSGLPSDRFSAERTGGSVSTLTIQRTQQEDSAVYLCASSLRGAGNSPLHFGNGTRLTVT.

This sequence joins TRBV3-1 (or the pseudogene TRBV3-2) and TRBJ1-5; a possible D gene is TRBD1 (6 bases). Germline-derived CDR1 and CDR2 are LGHDT and YNNKEL (reference sequence). The V end was cut by 0 bases, the J end by 5 bases, with 11 bases between. This CDR3 spans 15 amino acids. The CDR3 region has the DNA TGTGCCAGCAGCCAAGATAGCGGGGGGCATCAGCCCCAGCATTTT. Amino acid sequence: CASSQDSGGHQPQHF.

The chain uses TRBV30 and TRBJ1-2; no reliable D call. V lost 1 base to trimming and J lost 8 bases, with 11 bases between them. The CDR3 is 12 amino acids. Germline lookup yields CDR1 GTSNPN and CDR2 SVGIG (reference sequence). The CDR3 nucleotides are TGTGCCTGGAGTGGTCGATCGGGGGGCTACACCTTC. This sequence encodes CAWSGRSGGYTF.

This rearrangement joins TRBV9 to TRBJ2-2; tentative D call: TRBD1 (6 bases). With 0 bases removed from V and 4 bases from J, the gap between germline ends came to 10 bases. CDR1 SGDLS and CDR2 YYNGEE come from the germline V gene. The CDR3 runs 15 residues. Here the CDR3 reads CASSVEGGFTGELFF. For the CDR3, the DNA is TGTGCCAGCAGCGTAGAAGGGGGTTTCACCGGGGAGCTGTTTTTT.

The rearrangement links TRBV19 to TRBJ1-5; D unresolved. This CDR3 is 16 amino acids long. CDR1 is LNHDA, CDR2 SQIVND, per germline (reference sequence). V was pared by 4 bases and J by 4 bases, with 17 bases between. This CDR3 is CASSKTDGSVNQPQHF. The CDR3 DNA reads TGTGCCAGTAGTAAAACCGACGGCAGCGTAAATCAGCCCCAGCATTTT.

The chain combines TRBV6-6 with TRBJ1-2, with D possibly matching TRBD1 (6 bases). With 4 bases removed from V and 6 bases from J, the gap between germline ends came to 21 bases. There are 16 residues in the CDR3. CDR1 and CDR2 (germline): MNHNY, SVGAGI (reference sequence). The CDR3: CASSFDTGMSMNGYTF. The CDR3 nucleotides read TGTGCCAGCAGTTTTGACACAGGGATGTCAATGAATGGCTACACCTTC.